The clone carrying this T cell receptor (beta chain) showed up just once. The sample is drawn from a study of T cell changes during pregnancy in multiple sclerosis. The CDR3 is 11 amino acids. The V gene lost 6 bases and the J gene lost 6 bases, with 8 bases spanning the gap. From germline, CDR1 is SGHTA and CDR2 FQGNSA. Measured with immunoSEQ multiplex PCR; TCRdb has only the in-frame clones, and not every one. The sample lists around 30,000 clones; just over 90% were seen once. The rearrangement links TRBV7-2 to TRBJ1-1, with D unclear. Sequenced here: CD4+ T cells from peripheral blood mononuclear cells, sampled after pregnancy. The TCR comes from a female donor with multiple sclerosis, enrolled in a pregnancy study. The CDR3 reads CASSPVAEAFF. As DNA, the CDR3 is TGTGCCAGCAGTCCTGTAGCTGAAGCTTTCTTT. Using reference TRBV7-2 and TRBJ1-1 for the parts outside the CDR3, the full variable domain is GAGVSQSPSNKVTEKGKDVELRCDPISGHTALYWYRQSLGQGLEFLIYFQGNSAPDKSGLPSDRFSAERTGGSVSTLTIQRTQQEDSAVYLCASSPVAEAFFGQGTRLTVV.